These T cell receptor beta chains were read from a single sample in a study of T cell repertoires in cytomegalovirus infection. TCRdb analysed the reads with MiXCR anew, one entry per CDR3 protein. The table shows 680,000 or so distinct CDR3 sequences, with roughly a third occurring only once. The specimen sequenced was PBMCs. All receptors come from a human donor in good health (CMV status not recorded). Some clones in this sample may be carry-over from other donors' samples. CDR3s include the opening cysteine and the closing phenylalanine or tryptophan. The D gene is left open where the match is weak. The size of a clone is reported for some rows only, either as once, few or many, or as a class for expanded clones.

>.|TRBJ1-6|TRBV6-4|.
TGTGCCAGAAGTGACTCGACAAATTCACCCCTCCCCTTT
CARSDSTNSPLPF
>few|TRBJ2-1|TRBV7-3|.
TGTGCCAGCAGCCAGGAAGGGTACCGTGGGGATGAGCAGTTCTTC
CASSQEGYRGDEQFF
>once|TRBJ1-2|TRBV10-3|.
TGTGCCATCAGTGAGTCGAGCGGGCTGTACTATGGCTACACCTTC
CAISESSGLYYGYTF
>few|TRBJ1-2|TRBV6-1|TRBD1
TGTGCCAGCAGTGATTCCGGGACAGGGTATGGCTACACCTTC
CASSDSGTGYGYTF
>.|TRBJ2-7|TRBV28|.
TGTGCCAGCATCTCCGCGGGACAAACCTACGAGCAGTACTTC
CASISAGQTYEQYF
>few|TRBJ1-2|TRBV4-1|.
TGCGCCAGCAGCCAAGTACCGGGGCCCTATGGCTACACCTTC
CASSQVPGPYGYTF
>.|TRBJ2-7|TRBV28|.
TGTGCCAGCAGTTTGACGGAGGGGTCCTACGAGCAGTACTTC
CASSLTEGSYEQYF
>.|TRBJ1-2|TRBV24-1|TRBD1
TGTGCCACCAGTGATAAGGGACAGATCTATGGCTACACCTTC
CATSDKGQIYGYTF
>.|TRBJ1-6|TRBV20-1|TRBD1
TGCAGTGCCGCGACAGGGGTGAGATCACCCCTCCACTTT
CSAATGVRSPLHF
>.|TRBJ2-7|TRBV28|.
TGTGCCAGCAGGATCAACAGAGACGAGCAGTACTTC
CASRINRDEQYF
>.|TRBJ2-2|TRBV4-1|.
TGCGCCAGCAGCCAAGAACCGGGCTTCGGCGGGGAGCTGTTTTTT
CASSQEPGFGGELFF
>few|TRBJ1-4|TRBV28|.
TGTGCCAAAGGGGCAACTAATGAAAAACTGTTTTTT
CAKGATNEKLFF
>.|TRBJ1-1|TRBV19|.
TGTGCCAGTAATCTCCACGAGCGGGCCGGGCAGAAGGCTTTCTTT
CASNLHERAGQKAFF
>.|TRBJ2-5|TRBV6-6|TRBD2
TGTGCCAGCAGTGGTATACTAGCGGGGGCGAGAGAGACCCAGTACTTC
CASSGILAGARETQYF
>once|TRBJ1-5|TRBV10-2|.
TGCGCCAGCAGTGAATCCGGGGGCTCCTATCAGCCCCAGCATTTT
CASSESGGSYQPQHF
>.|TRBJ2-7|TRBV6-6|TRBD1
TGTGCCAGCAGCTCTCGGACAGGGTGGGACTACGAGCAGTACTTC
CASSSRTGWDYEQYF
>.|TRBJ1-1|TRBV7-8|TRBD1
TGTGCCAGCAGCCAGGCGGCAGGGGGCACTGAAGCTTTCTTT
CASSQAAGGTEAFF
>few|TRBJ2-3|TRBV6-8|TRBD2
TGTGCCAGCAGTAGGGCGGGGGGTTCAGGCACAGATACGCAGTATTTT
CASSRAGGSGTDTQYF
>.|TRBJ2-2|TRBV19|.
TGTGCCAGTAGAGCAAGCGGTACGGGCACCGGGGAGCTGTTTTTT
CASRASGTGTGELFF
>many|TRBJ2-4|TRBV7-8|.
TGTGCCAGCAGCCTTCACTTTGATCTAGCCAAAAACATTCAGTACTTC
CASSLHFDLAKNIQYF
>.|TRBJ2-5|TRBV28|.
TGTGCCGGGGGGTCGGGGCAAGAGACCCAGTACTTC
CAGGSGQETQYF
>.|TRBJ2-1|TRBV27|TRBD1
TGTGCCAGCAGTTTATGGGGGCAGGGGGCGAGGAATGAGCAGTTCTTC
CASSLWGQGARNEQFF
>few|TRBJ2-7|TRBV19|TRBD1
TGTGCCAGTAGTAGGATAGACAGGGGCGTCTACGAGCAGTACTTC
CASSRIDRGVYEQYF
>.|TRBJ2-1|TRBV7-6|TRBD2
TGTGCTAGCAGCTTGGAGGTAGCGGGAGGTAGGGATGAGCAGTTCTTC
CASSLEVAGGRDEQFF
>many|TRBJ2-6|TRBV7-8|.
TGTGCCAGCAGCTCCTCCCCTGGGGCCAACGTCCTGACTTTC
CASSSSPGANVLTF
>.|TRBJ2-1|TRBV4-1|.
TGCGCCAGCAGCCTCCCAAAAGACACCCACCTACACAATGAGCAGTTCTTC
CASSLPKDTHLHNEQFF
>few|TRBJ2-3|TRBV28|.
TGTGCCAGCAGTTTAGTGGGCCGTAGGGCAGATACGCAGTATTTT
CASSLVGRRADTQYF
>.|TRBJ2-5|TRBV2|TRBD1
TGTGCCAGCACCAGGGGGCCCTCGAGGGAAGAGACCCAGTACTTC
CASTRGPSREETQYF
>once|TRBJ2-2|TRBV5-4|TRBD2
TGTGCCAGCAGCTTGGGCGGGAGCAGGACCGGGGAGCTGTTTTTT
CASSLGGSRTGELFF
>.|TRBJ1-3|TRBV12-3/TRBV12-4|TRBD1
TGTGCCAGCAGCCTGGACAGGGCTGGAAACACCATATATTTT
CASSLDRAGNTIYF
>few|TRBJ1-6|TRBV6-5|.
TGTGCCAGCCAAAGGGAGGACAATTCACCCCTCCACTTT
CASQREDNSPLHF
>.|TRBJ2-1|TRBV5-1|TRBD2
TGCGCCAGCAGCCCCATGGGACTAGCGGGGGCCAATGAGCAGTTCTTC
CASSPMGLAGANEQFF